This paragraph covers one T cell receptor (beta chain) sequence. This entry comes from a study of shared clonotypes between healthy human individuals. Sequencing used immunoSEQ multiplex PCR; TCRdb keeps in-frame clones, though not all of them. The sample lists more than 2 million clones; approximately 96% were seen once. V lost 5 bases, J lost 6 bases, and 17 bases stayed unmatched. The germline gives CDR1 MGHRA, CDR2 YSYEKL. The CDR3 has 17 residues. The rearrangement joins TRBV4-1 to TRBJ2-7, with TRBD1 identical over 9 bases. This TCR came from a man younger than 35 in good health. The sample comprised naive CD4+ T cells sorted from blood. Subset meaning: CD45RA+ positively selected. CDR3 sequence (DNA): TGCGCCAGCAGCATCACCCTAGATTCCGGGACAGGGCTCGAGCAGTACTTC. Translated: CASSITLDSGTGLEQYF.